Following are 20 T cell receptor beta chains from one sample sequenced in a study of patients and donors after allogeneic stem cell transplantation. TCRdb redid the calling of the RT-PCR reads with MiXCR, one entry per CDR3 protein. The table has about 410,000 distinct CDR3 sequences, 16% seen once. Material for sequencing was blood, either unsorted or a sorted T cell fraction (not recorded which). The receptors shown here come from a human donor who was either an allogeneic HSCT recipient or a stem cell or donor lymphocyte infusion donor (not recorded which). It is not recorded whose cells these are; they may come from a transplant donor.

The rearrangement uses TRBV9 and TRBJ1-2, with D unclear. The CDR3 loop spans 15 amino acids. Germline lookup yields CDR1 SGDLS and CDR2 YYNGEE. Between the trimmed V and J ends, which lost 4 bases and 4 bases, there was a span of 17 bases. CDR3 in amino acids: CASSPRGQFGYGYTF. The CDR3 DNA reads TGTGCCAGCAGCCCAAGAGGGCAGTTTGGCTATGGCTACACCTTC.

The V gene is TRBV30, the J gene TRBJ1-5; TRBD1 might be the D (6 bases). V lost 0 bases to trimming and J lost 3 bases, with 15 bases between them. The CDR3 is 16 residues long. Germline values: CDR1 GTSNPN, CDR2 SVGIG (reference sequence). CDR3: CAWSVPWGHPNQPQHF. CDR3 DNA sequence: TGTGCCTGGAGTGTCCCATGGGGGCACCCCAATCAGCCCCAGCATTTT.

This clonotype showed up just once. The chain has TRBV11-1 and TRBJ1-2; 11 bases map to TRBD1. The CDR3 totals 14 residues. Germline CDR1 is SGHAT and CDR2 is FQDESV (reference sequence). V lost 5 bases to trimming and J lost 4 bases; unmatched junction nucleotides: 3. In DNA, the CDR3 is TGTGCCAGCAGCCGGACAGGGGGCAGCTATGGCTACACCTTC. Translation gives CASSRTGGSYGYTF.

The rearrangement joins TRBV6-5 to TRBJ2-3, with 8 nucleotides matching TRBD2. The J segment lost 4 bases and the V segment lost 1 base, leaving 4 bases of the junction unmatched. CDR1 MNHEY and CDR2 SVGAGI come from the germline V gene. The CDR3 contains 15 residues. The CDR3 here is CASSYLAGFADTQYF. For the CDR3, the DNA is TGTGCCAGCAGTTACTTAGCGGGGTTTGCAGATACGCAGTATTTT.

This clonotype was picked up many times. The chain joins TRBV29-1 to TRBJ2-2; 9 positions agree with TRBD1. Germline V gene data show CDR1 as SQVTM and CDR2 as ANQGSEA. V lost 6 bases and J lost 3; bases outside the gene matches: 5. The length of the CDR3 is 14 residues. The CDR3 bases are TGCAGCGTGGACAGGGGAACTTACACCGGGGAGCTGTTTTTT. Translation gives CSVDRGTYTGELFF.

This clonotype occurred a few times. This sequence joins TRBV7-8 and TRBJ2-3, with 9 bases lining up with TRBD2. With 2 bases clipped from V and 3 bases from J, the junction kept 15 bases outside the gene matches. The CDR3 consists of 19 residues. Germline values: CDR1 SGHVS, CDR2 FQNEAQ. Here the CDR3 DNA reads TGTGCCAGCAGCTTACCGGGGCCAGCGGGGGGTTTCGGGACAGATACGCAGTATTTT. This sequence encodes CASSLPGPAGGFGTDTQYF.

The chain recombines TRBV7-9 with TRBJ2-7; possibly TRBD1 or TRBD2 for D (5 bases each). CDR3 length: 15 amino acids. V shed 1 base and J shed 9 bases, with 19 bases lying between them. Germline V gene sequence: CDR1 SEHNR, CDR2 FQNEAQ (reference sequence). The CDR3 here is CASSLGGQRDAPQYF. The CDR3 DNA follows: TGTGCCAGCAGCTTAGGGGGCCAACGGGACGCGCCGCAGTACTTC.

This clonotype showed up just a few times. The chain couples TRBV7-2 to TRBJ2-7, with a weak D call TRBD2 (6 bases). This CDR3 comprises 15 residues. In germline, CDR1 is SGHTA, CDR2 FQGNSA. With 1 base removed from V and 4 bases from J, the gap between germline ends came to 14 bases. The CDR3 DNA is TGTGCCAGCAGCTTAGAGGGACTGCTAGTGTACGAGCAGTACTTC. Protein product: CASSLEGLLVYEQYF.

This rearrangement joins TRBV7-8 to TRBJ1-1; perhaps TRBD1 as D (6 bases). Germline V gene sequence: CDR1 SGHVS, CDR2 FQNEAQ. CDR3 length equals 13 residues. V was clipped by 0 bases and J by 9 bases, with 11 bases between them. The CDR3 protein is CASSLAAGAQAFF. In DNA, the CDR3 is TGTGCCAGCAGCTTAGCTGCGGGGGCACAAGCTTTCTTT.

The chain carries TRBV18 and TRBJ2-7, with 10 bases matching TRBD2. The V segment lost 5 bases and the J segment 3 bases; nucleotides outside the gene matches: 4. Germline V gene sequence: CDR1 KGHSH, CDR2 LQKENI. CDR3 size: 14 residues. The chain's CDR3 is CASSSTSGDYEQYF. The CDR3, as DNA: TGTGCCAGCTCATCTACTAGCGGGGACTACGAGCAGTACTTC.

This clonotype turned up a few times. This sequence joins TRBV4-3 and TRBJ2-3; possibly TRBD2 for D (5 bases). The germline V and J ends were trimmed by 2 bases and 3 bases, with 15 bases remaining between them. The CDR3 sequence is 16 residues long. Germline assignment: CDR1 LGHNA and CDR2 YSLEER. In nucleotides, the CDR3 is TGCGCCAGCAGCCAAAACCGGAGGTACCCGACAGATACGCAGTATTTT. Translation gives CASSQNRRYPTDTQYF.

V gene TRBV12-3 or TRBV12-4 combines with J gene TRBJ1-2, with a possible D match to TRBD1 (5 bases). This CDR3 is 16 amino acids long. V lost 5 bases to trimming and J lost 7 bases, with 23 bases between them. Here the CDR3 reads CASSKTADSRFSGYTF. Written as DNA, the CDR3 is TGTGCCAGCAGTAAAACCGCCGACAGTCGATTCTCTGGCTACACCTTC.

This clonotype was observed a handful of times. The chain joins TRBV9 to TRBJ2-7, with D possibly matching TRBD2 (5 bases). Deletions cut 4 bases from V and 4 bases from J, with 15 bases between. The CDR3 is made up of 14 amino acids. Germline V gene data show CDR1 as SGDLS and CDR2 as YYNGEE. The DNA for the CDR3 is TGTGCCAGCAGCTCCTCAGCGAGCGGATACGAGCAGTACTTC. This sequence encodes CASSSSASGYEQYF.

The chain couples TRBV5-1 to TRBJ2-3; D is perhaps TRBD2 (6 bases). The CDR3 extends over 16 amino acids. The germline V gene encodes CDR1 SGHRS and CDR2 YFSETQ. The V gene lost 0 bases and the J gene lost 2 bases, with 13 bases spanning the gap. The CDR3 nucleotides read TGCGCCAGCAGCTTGGGACTAGGGACCTACACAGATACGCAGTATTTT. Amino acid sequence: CASSLGLGTYTDTQYF. Combining the CDR3 with reference TRBV5-1 and TRBJ2-3 gives the whole variable domain KAGVTQTPRYLIKTRGQQVTLSCSPISGHRSVSWYQQTPGQGLQFLFEYFSETQRNKGNFPGRFSGRQFSNSRSEMNVSTLELGDSALYLCASSLGLGTYTDTQYFGPGTRLTVL.

This clonotype was observed a handful of times. The chain combines TRBV5-1 with TRBJ2-3; D is perhaps TRBD2 (5 bases). The CDR3 is 17 residues long. Germline CDR1 and CDR2: SGHRS and YFSETQ. V lost 1 base, J lost 2 bases, and 17 bases lay in between. DNA of the CDR3: TGCGCCAGCAGCTTGAATCGGCAGGACTTGTCCACAGATACGCAGTATTTT. Protein product: CASSLNRQDLSTDTQYF.

The V gene is TRBV20-1, the J gene TRBJ2-7; TRBD2 matches 7 bases. The junction had 13 bases not matched to a gene; V was cut back by 3 bases and J by 2 bases. The CDR3 has 16 residues. Germline lookup yields CDR1 DFQATT and CDR2 SNEGSKA (reference sequence). CDR3 region: CSASGAPGRGAYEQYF. DNA of the CDR3: TGCAGTGCTAGTGGAGCACCGGGACGGGGGGCCTACGAGCAGTACTTC.

This clonotype appeared a few times. V and J are TRBV6-1 and TRBJ1-1, with a possible D match to TRBD1 (6 bases). This CDR3 has 10 amino acids. Germline lookup yields CDR1 MNHNS and CDR2 SASEGT. The CDR3 is CATGDAEAFF. The CDR3 DNA reads TGTGCGACAGGTGACGCTGAAGCTTTCTTT.

This sequence joins TRBV7-9 and TRBJ2-5, with D perhaps TRBD1 (6 bases). The CDR3 consists of 16 residues. The germline V gene encodes CDR1 SEHNR and CDR2 FQNEAQ (reference sequence). With 1 base removed from V and 2 bases from J, the gap between germline ends came to 14 bases. CDR3 residues: CASSLGGAGEQETQYF. The CDR3 DNA sequence: TGTGCCAGCAGCTTAGGAGGGGCAGGGGAGCAAGAGACCCAGTACTTC.

The chain recombines TRBV12-3 or TRBV12-4 with TRBJ2-3; no clear D gene. CDR3 length: 12 residues. The V gene lost 3 bases and the J gene lost 5 bases, with 6 bases spanning the gap. The CDR3 is CASSFIRDTQYF. The CDR3 DNA follows: TGTGCCAGCAGTTTTATAAGAGATACGCAGTATTTT.

This clonotype was recorded only once. This rearrangement joins TRBV18 to TRBJ2-3; TRBD1 aligns across 11 bases. V lost 3 bases to trimming and J lost 2 bases; unmatched junction nucleotides: 4. Looked up from germline, CDR1 is KGHSH and CDR2 is LQKENI. The length of the CDR3 is 16 residues. The CDR3 bases are TGTGCCAGCTCACCGGACAGGGGGCCTTTCACAGATACGCAGTATTTT. It encodes CASSPDRGPFTDTQYF.